These 25 T cell receptor beta chains share one sample of origin, sequenced in a study. From the 5' RACE reads, TCRdb called clonotypes with MiXCR, one entry per CDR3 protein. Here the sample spans some 62,000 distinct CDR3 sequences, nearly 30% being singletons. The sample consisted of tumor-infiltrating naive CD4+ T cells sorted from the breast tumor. Subset in this sample: naive CD4+ T cells, CD4+CD45RA+CD25-. The receptors were gathered from a female donor with breast cancer.

In its sample, this clonotype was seen a few times. The V gene is TRBV6-5, the J gene TRBJ1-4; D is unclear. V lost 0 bases to trimming and J lost 0 bases, with 11 bases between them. In germline, CDR1 is MNHEY, CDR2 SVGAGI. The CDR3 runs to 17 residues. The CDR3 DNA follows: TGTGCCAGCAGTTACTCGTCCCCTGAAGCAACTAATGAAAAACTGTTTTTT. The encoded protein is CASSYSSPEATNEKLFF.

In this sample, this clonotype turned up a few times. Written as DNA, the CDR3 is TGTGCCAGCAGTCGGGGTTCCAATGAGCAGTTCTTC. Amino acid sequence: CASSRGSNEQFF. The chain combines TRBV13 with TRBJ2-1; perhaps TRBD2 as D (5 bases). The V end was cut by 6 bases, the J end by 6 bases, with 9 bases between. This CDR3 has 12 amino acids. Germline loops: CDR1 PRHDT, CDR2 FYEKMQ (reference sequence).

This clonotype showed up many times. The V call is TRBV7-2, the J call TRBJ1-6, with D uncertain. The CDR3 sequence is 14 residues long. Germline values: CDR1 SGHTA, CDR2 FQGNSA. Trimming cost V 1 base and J 6 bases, with 7 bases left between them. For the CDR3, the DNA is TGTGCCAGCAGCTTAGTCCAGCTTAATTCACCCCTCCACTTT. It encodes CASSLVQLNSPLHF.

Comment on this clonotype: The junction and the germline gene differ at one end; a read error may be behind it. CDR3 in DNA: TGTGCCAGCACCTTACTTTCGGGGGGCTTCTACGAGCAGTACTTC. Translated, it gives CASTLLSGGFYEQYF. The chain is built from TRBV7-8 and TRBJ2-7; D possibly corresponds to TRBD2 (7 bases). Germline assignment: CDR1 SGHVS and CDR2 FQNEAQ. This CDR3 has 15 residues. The full variable domain, its missing parts supplied by reference TRBV7-8 and TRBJ2-7, is GAGVSQSPRYKVAKRGQDVALRCDPISGHVSLFWYQQALGQGPEFLTYFQNEAQLDKSGLPSDRFFAERPEGSVSTLKIQRTQQEDSAVYLCASTLLSGGFYEQYFGPGTRLTVT.

On this clonotype itself: Being one base from a much bigger clone, this may be a read error. This rearrangement joins TRBV9 to TRBJ1-5; D is unclear. The assigned J gene may be wrong: the sequence end matches TRBJ2-3 better. The CDR3 has 13 amino acids. Germline CDR1 and CDR2: SGDLS and YYNGEE. The CDR3 here is CASSVGFNQPQYF. The CDR3 DNA sequence: TGTGCCAGCAGCGTAGGGTTCAATCAGCCCCAGTATTTT.

The rearrangement uses TRBV4-2 and TRBJ1-1; 11 positions match TRBD1. The junction had 7 bases not matched to a gene; V was cut back by 4 bases and J by 6 bases. The germline V gene has CDR1 LGHNA and CDR2 YNFKEQ. There are 15 residues in the CDR3. CDR3 in amino acids: CASSRTGQGDAEAFF. CDR3 DNA sequence: TGTGCCAGCAGCCGAACGGGACAGGGGGACGCTGAAGCTTTCTTT.

V gene TRBV5-1 combines with J gene TRBJ2-7, with 16 positions matching TRBD2. The germline gives CDR1 SGHRS, CDR2 YFSETQ. V shed 6 bases and J 0 bases; nucleotides not matched to a gene: 6. The CDR3 loop spans 17 amino acids. The CDR3 is CASIQGLAGGSSYEQYF. The CDR3 DNA reads TGCGCCAGCATCCAGGGACTAGCGGGAGGGAGCTCCTACGAGCAGTACTTC.

This clonotype was seen many times. The CDR3, as DNA: TGTGCCAGCAGCTTACGGATAAACCAAGAGACCCAGTACTTC. Its protein product is CASSLRINQETQYF. The rearrangement uses TRBV7-6 and TRBJ2-5; D remains unclear. Trimming removed 2 bases from V and 0 bases from J, with 7 bases in between. Germline CDR1 reads SGHVS; CDR2 reads FNYEAQ. The CDR3 is 14 amino acids.

This clonotype turned up a few times. V usage is TRBV5-6 and J usage is TRBJ2-3; possibly TRBD1 or TRBD2 for D (5 bases each). The CDR3 has 15 amino acids. V gave up 0 bases and J gave up 3 bases, with 11 bases separating them. Germline loops: CDR1 SGHDT, CDR2 YYEEEE. The chain's CDR3 is CASSLVLAGTDTQYF. The CDR3 coding sequence is TGTGCCAGCAGCTTGGTTCTAGCAGGGACAGATACGCAGTATTTT.

This clonotype was seen just once. V usage is TRBV28 and J usage is TRBJ1-1; 7 bases match TRBD1. V trimming: 5 bases; J trimming: 3 bases; junction bases outside the gene matches: 18. Germline V gene sequence: CDR1 MDHEN, CDR2 SYDVKM. This CDR3 is built from 18 residues. CDR3 amino acids: CASSPPGQTTQLDTEAFF. The CDR3 DNA follows: TGTGCCAGCAGTCCGCCGGGACAGACGACGCAGCTCGACACTGAAGCTTTCTTT.

This clonotype turned up a few times. The chain's CDR3 is CASSLQGSNYGYTF. Here the CDR3 DNA reads TGCGCCAGCAGCTTACAGGGTTCTAACTATGGCTACACCTTC. The chain joins TRBV5-1 to TRBJ1-2, with D possibly TRBD1 on 6 matching bases. The germline CDR1 and CDR2 sequences are SGHRS and YFSETQ. This CDR3 has 14 residues. Trimming removed 2 bases at V and 0 bases at J, with 8 bases between.

This clonotype was counted a few times. At one of its ends the junction is not consistent with the germline gene, which may arise from a read error. The CDR3 DNA reads as TGTGCCAGCAGCCAAGAGGAGATCGGACAGGGTCGAATTAGCTCTGGAAACGCCATATATTTT. It yields the protein CASSQEEIGQGRISSGNAIYF. The chain is built from TRBV4-2 and TRBJ1-3; TRBD1 matches at 8 bases. CDR3 length: 21 residues. Germline V CDR1 and CDR2: LGHNA, YNFKEQ.

This chain connects TRBV7-2 to TRBJ1-5; maybe TRBD1 (5 bases). Germline V gene lookup returns CDR1 SGHTA and CDR2 FQGNSA. With 2 bases removed from V and 6 bases from J, the gap between germline ends came to 8 bases. This CDR3 is built from 13 residues. The DNA for the CDR3 is TGTGCCAGCAGCTTACCCGGGGGTCAGCCCCAGCATTTT. Encoded protein: CASSLPGGQPQHF.

This clonotype was observed a few times. The chain employs TRBV7-9 and TRBJ1-3; D not certain. Trimming shortened V by 0 bases and J by 1 base, and 10 bases separated the two germline ends. The CDR3 length is 16 residues. Germline lookup yields CDR1 SEHNR and CDR2 FQNEAQ (reference sequence). The CDR3 DNA is TGTGCCAGCAGCTTAGCACGGGGTTCTTCTGGAAACACCATATATTTT. The encoded protein is CASSLARGSSGNTIYF.

A remark on this clonotype: Germline and junction disagree at one end, which may indicate a read error. This sequence joins TRBV7-2 and TRBJ2-3, with D uncertain. This CDR3 is built from 14 residues. Germline lookup yields CDR1 SGHTA and CDR2 FQGNSA. The CDR3 loop reads CANSFPMSTDTQYF. The CDR3 bases are TGTGCCAACAGCTTCCCTATGAGCACAGATACGCAGTATTTT. The full variable domain, in which reference TRBV7-2 and TRBJ2-3 provide the parts outside the CDR3, is GAGVSQSPSNKVTEKGKDVELRCDPISGHTALYWYRQSLGQGLEFLIYFQGNSAPDKSGLPSDRFSAERTGGSVSTLTIQRTQQEDSAVYLCANSFPMSTDTQYFGPGTRLTVL.

This clonotype was picked up many times. V gene TRBV5-1 combines with J gene TRBJ2-1, with D unclear. V lost 0 bases to trimming and J lost 6 bases, with 7 bases between them. This CDR3 spans 13 amino acids. Germline assignment: CDR1 SGHRS and CDR2 YFSETQ. This chain's CDR3 is CASSLVLSNEQFF. The CDR3 nucleotides read TGCGCCAGCAGCTTGGTATTATCCAATGAGCAGTTCTTC.

This clonotype was observed a few times. The chain employs TRBV5-1 and TRBJ2-7; D is undetermined. Germline loops: CDR1 SGHRS, CDR2 YFSETQ. V lost 4 bases to trimming and J lost 3 bases, with 11 bases between them. The CDR3 sequence is 13 residues long. CDR3 region: CASSPNHRYEQYF. The CDR3 region has the DNA TGCGCCAGCAGCCCAAACCATCGCTACGAGCAGTACTTC.

This clonotype was detected only a few times. The genes are TRBV4-2 and TRBJ2-2, with 8 nucleotides matching TRBD2. V gave up 4 bases and J gave up 1 base; unmatched junction bases: 8. Per germline, CDR1 LGHNA and CDR2 YNFKEQ. This CDR3 is built from 17 residues. The CDR3 DNA is TGTGCCAGCAGCCGCCCACTAGCGGCCCAGAACACCGGGGAGCTGTTTTTT. Its protein product is CASSRPLAAQNTGELFF.

This chain joins TRBV4-2 and TRBJ2-1; no firm D call. The CDR3 is made up of 8 amino acids. The V end lost 6 bases, the J end lost 10 bases, and 1 base lay between the germline ends. The germline CDR1 and CDR2 sequences are LGHNA and YNFKEQ. CDR3 in DNA: TGTGCCAGCAGGGAGCAGTTCTTC. Amino acids: CASREQFF.

This clonotype was detected only a few times. The J gene is TRBJ2-7, the V gene TRBV20-1, with 12 bases that match TRBD2. Germline V CDR1 and CDR2: DFQATT, SNEGSKA (reference sequence). This CDR3 region has 14 residues. The ends lost 6 bases at V and 5 bases at J; junction bases unmatched: 8. Here the CDR3 reads CSAILAGGPHEQYF. Written as DNA, the CDR3 is TGCAGTGCCATTCTAGCGGGAGGGCCCCACGAGCAGTACTTC.

This clonotype was counted only a few times. This chain joins TRBV5-1 and TRBJ2-1; D might be TRBD2 (5 bases). CDR3 size: 12 residues. Between the trimmed V and J ends, which lost 7 bases and 5 bases, there was a span of 10 bases. Germline V gene data show CDR1 as SGHRS and CDR2 as YFSETQ. The CDR3, as DNA: TGCGCCAGCGGTGGAGGCAACAATGAGCAGTTCTTC. Residues: CASGGGNNEQFF.

As regards this clonotype: A much larger clone lies a single base off, so this may be a read error. J is TRBJ2-3 and V is TRBV9, with D possibly matching TRBD2 (5 bases). CDR1 is SGDLS and CDR2 is YYNGEE in the germline V gene. The CDR3 consists of 14 residues. The CDR3 spells CTSSPGVSTDTQYF. The CDR3 region has the DNA TGTACCAGCAGCCCCGGGGTTAGCACAGATACGCAGTATTTT.

In this sample, this clonotype turned up a few times. The chain couples TRBV6-5 to TRBJ2-1; 11 bases agree with TRBD2. Germline V gene data show CDR1 as MNHEY and CDR2 as SVGAGI. The CDR3 loop spans 13 amino acids. The V segment lost 8 bases and the J segment 4 bases; nucleotides outside the gene matches: 1. The CDR3 loop is CASGTSGYNEQFF. In DNA form, the CDR3 reads TGTGCCAGCGGGACTAGCGGATACAATGAGCAGTTCTTC.

The J gene is TRBJ2-1, the V gene TRBV2, with D possibly being TRBD1 or TRBD2 (5 bases each). Trimming removed 4 bases from V and 1 base from J, with 11 bases in between. Germline V gene sequence: CDR1 SNHLY, CDR2 FYNNEI. The CDR3 sequence is 15 residues long. In DNA, the CDR3 is TGTGCCAGCAGTGTCGACAGAGGGTCCTACAATGAGCAGTTCTTC. Its protein is CASSVDRGSYNEQFF.

This clonotype was observed at least ten times. The chain uses TRBV20-1 and TRBJ1-1; D unresolved. V was clipped by 7 bases and J by 7 bases, with 13 bases between them. Germline assignment: CDR1 DFQATT and CDR2 SNEGSKA (reference sequence). This CDR3 is 11 amino acids long. The CDR3 region has the DNA TGCAGTGGACTCGGCGATGTTGAAGCTTTCTTT. Encoded protein: CSGLGDVEAFF.